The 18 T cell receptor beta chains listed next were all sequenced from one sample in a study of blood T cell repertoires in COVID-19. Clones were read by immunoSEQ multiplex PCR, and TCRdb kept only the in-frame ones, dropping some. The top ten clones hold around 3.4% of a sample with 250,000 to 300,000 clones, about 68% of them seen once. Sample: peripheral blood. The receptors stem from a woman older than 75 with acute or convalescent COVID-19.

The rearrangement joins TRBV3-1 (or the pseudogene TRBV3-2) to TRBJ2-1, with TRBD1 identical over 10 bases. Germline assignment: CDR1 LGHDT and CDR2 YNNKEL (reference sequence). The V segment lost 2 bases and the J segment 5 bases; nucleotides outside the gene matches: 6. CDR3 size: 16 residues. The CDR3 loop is CASSQYLGTGDNEQFF. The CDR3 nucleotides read TGTGCCAGCAGCCAATATCTCGGGACAGGGGACAATGAGCAGTTCTTC.

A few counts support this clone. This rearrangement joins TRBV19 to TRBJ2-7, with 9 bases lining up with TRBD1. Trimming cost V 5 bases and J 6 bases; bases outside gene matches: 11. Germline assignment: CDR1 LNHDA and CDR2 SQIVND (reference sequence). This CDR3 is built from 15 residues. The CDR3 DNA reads TGTGCCAGTAGTCCTCCTGGGACAGGGATCAGCGAGCAGTACTTC. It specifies CASSPPGTGISEQYF.

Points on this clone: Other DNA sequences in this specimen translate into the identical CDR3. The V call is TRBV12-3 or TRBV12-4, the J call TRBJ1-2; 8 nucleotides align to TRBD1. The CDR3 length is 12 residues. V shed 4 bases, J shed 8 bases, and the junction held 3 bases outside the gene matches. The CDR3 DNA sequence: TGTGCCAGCAGTTCGGACAGGGTGGGCTACACCTTC. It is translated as CASSSDRVGYTF.

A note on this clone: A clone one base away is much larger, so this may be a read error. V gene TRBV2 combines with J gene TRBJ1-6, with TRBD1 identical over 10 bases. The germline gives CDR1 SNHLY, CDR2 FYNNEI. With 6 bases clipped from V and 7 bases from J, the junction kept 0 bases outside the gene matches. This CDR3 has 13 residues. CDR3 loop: CASRGQGNSPLHF. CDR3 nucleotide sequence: TGTGCCAGCAGGGGACAGGGGAATTCACCCCTCCACTTT.

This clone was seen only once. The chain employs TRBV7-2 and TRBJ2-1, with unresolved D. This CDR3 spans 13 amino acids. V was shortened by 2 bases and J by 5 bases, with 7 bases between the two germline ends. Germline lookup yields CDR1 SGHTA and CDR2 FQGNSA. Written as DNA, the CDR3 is TGTGCCAGCAGCTTACGTCGGGACAATGAGCAGTTCTTC. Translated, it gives CASSLRRDNEQFF. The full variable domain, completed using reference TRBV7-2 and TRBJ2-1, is GAGVSQSPSNKVTEKGKDVELRCDPISGHTALYWYRQSLGQGLEFLIYFQGNSAPDKSGLPSDRFSAERTGGSVSTLTIQRTQQEDSAVYLCASSLRRDNEQFFGPGTRLTVL.

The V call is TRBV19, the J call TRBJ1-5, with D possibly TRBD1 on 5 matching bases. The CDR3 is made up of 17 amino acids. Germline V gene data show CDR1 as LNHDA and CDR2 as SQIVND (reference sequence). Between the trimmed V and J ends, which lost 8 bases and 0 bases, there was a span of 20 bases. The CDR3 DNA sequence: TGTGCCAGTCGTGACAGACTAGCTCAGTCTAGCAATCAGCCCCAGCATTTT. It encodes CASRDRLAQSSNQPQHF. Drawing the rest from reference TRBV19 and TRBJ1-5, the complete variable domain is DGGITQSPKYLFRKEGQNVTLSCEQNLNHDAMYWYRQDPGQGLRLIYYSQIVNDFQKGDIAEGYSVSREKKESFPLTVTSAQKNPTAFYLCASRDRLAQSSNQPQHFGDGTRLSIL.

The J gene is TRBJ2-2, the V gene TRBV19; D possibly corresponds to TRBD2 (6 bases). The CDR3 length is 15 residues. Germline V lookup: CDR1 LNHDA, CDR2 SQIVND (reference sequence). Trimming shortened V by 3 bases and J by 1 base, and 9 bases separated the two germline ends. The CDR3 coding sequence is TGTGCCAGTAGTATTCGACTAGAGAACACCGGGGAGCTGTTTTTT. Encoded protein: CASSIRLENTGELFF.

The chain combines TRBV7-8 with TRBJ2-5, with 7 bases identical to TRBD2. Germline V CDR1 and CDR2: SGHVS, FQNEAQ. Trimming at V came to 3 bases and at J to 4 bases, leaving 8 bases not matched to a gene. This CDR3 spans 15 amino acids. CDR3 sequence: CASSFVGGGPETQYF. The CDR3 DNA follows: TGTGCCAGCAGCTTTGTTGGCGGGGGTCCAGAGACCCAGTACTTC.

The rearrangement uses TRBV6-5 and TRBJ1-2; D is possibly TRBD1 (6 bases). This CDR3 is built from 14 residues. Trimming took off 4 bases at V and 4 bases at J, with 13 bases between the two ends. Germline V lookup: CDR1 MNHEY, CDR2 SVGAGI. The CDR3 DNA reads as TGTGCCAGCAGTTTACGGGACATGGGCTATGGCTACACCTTC. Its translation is CASSLRDMGYGYTF.

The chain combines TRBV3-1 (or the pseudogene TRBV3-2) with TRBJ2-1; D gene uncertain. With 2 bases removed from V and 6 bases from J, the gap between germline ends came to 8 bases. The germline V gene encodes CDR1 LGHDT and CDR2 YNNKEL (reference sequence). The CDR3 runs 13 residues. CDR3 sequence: CASSQQYINEQFF. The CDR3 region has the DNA TGTGCCAGCAGCCAACAGTACATCAATGAGCAGTTCTTC.

This CDR3 is CASSQGTGYGYTF. Here the CDR3 DNA reads TGCGCCAGCAGCCAGGGGACAGGGTACGGCTACACCTTC. The V call is TRBV4-1, the J call TRBJ1-2; TRBD1 matches at 9 bases. CDR3 length: 13 residues. Germline V gene sequence: CDR1 MGHRA, CDR2 YSYEKL. The V and J ends lost 3 bases and 8 bases, in that order; junction bases with no gene match: 4.

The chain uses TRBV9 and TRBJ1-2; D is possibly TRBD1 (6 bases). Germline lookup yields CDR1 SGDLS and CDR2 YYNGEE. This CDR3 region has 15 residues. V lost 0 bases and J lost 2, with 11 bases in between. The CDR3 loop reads CASSVEAGANYGYTF. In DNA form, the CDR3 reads TGTGCCAGCAGCGTAGAGGCAGGGGCAAACTATGGCTACACCTTC.

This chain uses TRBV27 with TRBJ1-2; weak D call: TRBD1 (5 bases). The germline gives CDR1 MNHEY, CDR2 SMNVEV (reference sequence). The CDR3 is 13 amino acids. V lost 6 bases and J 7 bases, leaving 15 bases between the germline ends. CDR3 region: CASRPQGSAGYTF. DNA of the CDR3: TGTGCCAGCAGGCCCCAGGGTTCGGCTGGCTACACCTTC.

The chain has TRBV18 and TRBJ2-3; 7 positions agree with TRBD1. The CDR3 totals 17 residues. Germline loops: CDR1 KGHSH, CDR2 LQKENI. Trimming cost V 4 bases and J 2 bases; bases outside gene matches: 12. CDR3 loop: CASSLLPGTAFTDTQYF. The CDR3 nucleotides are TGTGCCAGCTCACTTCTCCCCGGGACAGCCTTCACAGATACGCAGTATTTT.

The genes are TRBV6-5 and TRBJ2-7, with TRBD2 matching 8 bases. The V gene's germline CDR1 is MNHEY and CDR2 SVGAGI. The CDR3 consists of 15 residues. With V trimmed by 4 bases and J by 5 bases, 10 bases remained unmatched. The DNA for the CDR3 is TGTGCCAGCAGTTCAGTGGCCAGCGGGAGAAACGAGCAGTACTTC. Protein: CASSSVASGRNEQYF.

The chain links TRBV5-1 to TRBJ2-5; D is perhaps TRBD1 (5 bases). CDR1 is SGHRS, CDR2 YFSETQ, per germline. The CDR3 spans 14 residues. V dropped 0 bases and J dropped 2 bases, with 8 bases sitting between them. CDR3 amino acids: CASSLGRQQETQYF. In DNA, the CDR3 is TGCGCCAGCAGCTTGGGGCGACAGCAAGAGACCCAGTACTTC.

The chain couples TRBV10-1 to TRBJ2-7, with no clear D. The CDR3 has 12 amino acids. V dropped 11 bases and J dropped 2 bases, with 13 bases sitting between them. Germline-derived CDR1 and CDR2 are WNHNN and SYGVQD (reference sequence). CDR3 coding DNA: TGCGCCGCCCCGAACGAGGCCTACGAGCAGTACTTC. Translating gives CAAPNEAYEQYF.

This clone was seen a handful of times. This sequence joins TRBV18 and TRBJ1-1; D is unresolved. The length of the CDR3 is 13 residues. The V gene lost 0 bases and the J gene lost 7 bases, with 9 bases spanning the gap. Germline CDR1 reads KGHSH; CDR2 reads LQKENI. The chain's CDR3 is CASSPPMSGEAFF. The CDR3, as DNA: TGTGCCAGCTCACCACCGATGTCGGGTGAAGCTTTCTTT. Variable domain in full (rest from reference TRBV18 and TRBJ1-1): NAGVMQNPRHLVRRRGQEARLRCSPMKGHSHVYWYRQLPEEGLKFMVYLQKENIIDESGMPKERFSAEFPKEGPSILRIQQVVRGDSAAYFCASSPPMSGEAFFGQGTRLTVV.